The sequence of this TCR beta chain was determined in a study of shared clonotypes between healthy human individuals. General study results and limits: When naive CD4 clonotypes were compared across a few donors, 5% to 5.5% were shared. Clonotypes not shared had lower generation probabilities than those common to all four donors.

The CDR3 extends over 14 amino acids. Trimming removed 3 bases from V and 3 bases from J, with 12 bases in between. Germline values: CDR1 KGHSH, CDR2 LQKENI. Concerning this clone: Its antigen remains unidentified.

Clones were sequenced by immunoSEQ multiplex PCR, and TCRdb holds only the in-frame ones, with some missing. The sample yields 850,000 to 1,200,000 clones, about 75% seen once. The TCR originated in a man younger than 30 in good health. Sequencing was done on a sample of memory CD4+ T cells sorted from blood. This sample's subset: CD45RA-negative fraction. This chain joins TRBV18 and TRBJ2-7; the D is unclear. The CDR3 nucleotides are TGTGCCAGCTCACCGGGGTCACAGCACTACGAGCAGTACTTC. Amino acids: CASSPGSQHYEQYF.